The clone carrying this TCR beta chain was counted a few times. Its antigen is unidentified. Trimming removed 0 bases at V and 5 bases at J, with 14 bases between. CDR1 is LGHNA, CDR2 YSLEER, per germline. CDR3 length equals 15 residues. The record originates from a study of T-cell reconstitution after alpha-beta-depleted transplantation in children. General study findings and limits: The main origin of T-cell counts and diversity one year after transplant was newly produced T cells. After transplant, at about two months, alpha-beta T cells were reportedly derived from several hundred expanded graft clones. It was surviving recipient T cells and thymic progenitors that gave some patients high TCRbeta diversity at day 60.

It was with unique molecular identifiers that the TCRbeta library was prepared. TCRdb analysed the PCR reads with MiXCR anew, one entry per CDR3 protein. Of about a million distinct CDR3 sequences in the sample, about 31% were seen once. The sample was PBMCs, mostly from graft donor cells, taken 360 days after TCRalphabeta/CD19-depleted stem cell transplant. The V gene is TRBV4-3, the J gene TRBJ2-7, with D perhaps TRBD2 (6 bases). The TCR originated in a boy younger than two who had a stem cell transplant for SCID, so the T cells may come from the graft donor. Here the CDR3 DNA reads TGCGCCAGCAGCCAAGAGAGGAGGGCTCGGGACGAGCAGTACTTC. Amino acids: CASSQERRARDEQYF.